This T cell receptor (beta chain) was sequenced during a study of cytomegalovirus exposure and HLA in healthy donors. CDR3 length: 16 amino acids. Germline CDR1 reads KGHSH; CDR2 reads LQKENI. V shed 3 bases, J shed 1 base, and the junction held 6 bases outside the gene matches. Clones were sequenced by immunoSEQ multiplex PCR, and TCRdb holds only the in-frame ones, with some missing. The profile covers about 150,000 clones, with approximately 90% appearing a single time and about 2.7% taken by the ten largest. The TCR sequence derives from a man aged 18-30 years in good health and CMV-seronegative. Sequenced material: PBMCs. The rearrangement links TRBV18 to TRBJ1-2; 9 nucleotides match TRBD1. CDR3: CASSPSGTGFNYGYTF. In nucleotides, the CDR3 is TGTGCCAGCTCACCTTCCGGGACAGGGTTTAACTATGGCTACACCTTC. Full variable domain (rest looked up from reference TRBV18 and TRBJ1-2): NAGVMQNPRHLVRRRGQEARLRCSPMKGHSHVYWYRQLPEEGLKFMVYLQKENIIDESGMPKERFSAEFPKEGPSILRIQQVVRGDSAAYFCASSPSGTGFNYGYTFGSGTRLTVV.